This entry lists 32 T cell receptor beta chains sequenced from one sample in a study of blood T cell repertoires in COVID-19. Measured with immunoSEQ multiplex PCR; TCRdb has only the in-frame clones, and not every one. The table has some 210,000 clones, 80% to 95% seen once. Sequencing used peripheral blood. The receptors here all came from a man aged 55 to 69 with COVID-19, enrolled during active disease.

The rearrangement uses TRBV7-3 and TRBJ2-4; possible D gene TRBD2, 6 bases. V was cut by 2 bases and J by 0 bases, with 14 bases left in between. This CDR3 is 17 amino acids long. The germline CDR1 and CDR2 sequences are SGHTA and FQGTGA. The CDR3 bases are TGTGCCAGCAGCTTACTTCGACTAGAATTAGCCAAAAACATTCAGTACTTC. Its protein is CASSLLRLELAKNIQYF.

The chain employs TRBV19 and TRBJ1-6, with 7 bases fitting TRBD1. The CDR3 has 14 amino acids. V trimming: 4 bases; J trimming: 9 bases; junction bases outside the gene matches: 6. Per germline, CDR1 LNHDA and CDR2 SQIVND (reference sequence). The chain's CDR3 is CASSKNRDSSPLHF. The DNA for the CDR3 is TGTGCCAGTAGTAAGAACAGGGACAGTTCACCCCTCCACTTT.

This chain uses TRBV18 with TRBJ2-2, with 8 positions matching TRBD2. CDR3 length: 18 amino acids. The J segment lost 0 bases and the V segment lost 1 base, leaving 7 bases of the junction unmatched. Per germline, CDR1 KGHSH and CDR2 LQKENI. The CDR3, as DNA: TGTGCCAGCTCACCACGAGCAGGCGGGGGGACGAACACCGGGGAGCTGTTTTTT. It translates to CASSPRAGGGTNTGELFF.

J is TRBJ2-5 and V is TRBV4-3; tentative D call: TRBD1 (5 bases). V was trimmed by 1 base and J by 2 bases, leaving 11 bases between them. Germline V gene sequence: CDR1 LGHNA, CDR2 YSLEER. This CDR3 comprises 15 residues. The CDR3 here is CASSQGQGTQETQYF. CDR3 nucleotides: TGCGCCAGCAGCCAAGGGCAGGGAACTCAAGAGACCCAGTACTTC.

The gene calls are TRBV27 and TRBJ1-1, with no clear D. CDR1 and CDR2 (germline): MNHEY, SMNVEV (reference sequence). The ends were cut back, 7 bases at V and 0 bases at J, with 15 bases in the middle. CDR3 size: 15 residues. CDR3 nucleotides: TGTGCCAGCAACCCCCTACCGGGGTTGAACACTGAAGCTTTCTTT. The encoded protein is CASNPLPGLNTEAFF.

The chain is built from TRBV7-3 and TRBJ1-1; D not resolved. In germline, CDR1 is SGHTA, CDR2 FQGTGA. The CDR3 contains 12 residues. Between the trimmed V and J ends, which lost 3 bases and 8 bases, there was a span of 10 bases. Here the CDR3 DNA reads TGTGCCAGCAGCTTTTCAGAATCCGAAGCTTTCTTT. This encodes CASSFSESEAFF.

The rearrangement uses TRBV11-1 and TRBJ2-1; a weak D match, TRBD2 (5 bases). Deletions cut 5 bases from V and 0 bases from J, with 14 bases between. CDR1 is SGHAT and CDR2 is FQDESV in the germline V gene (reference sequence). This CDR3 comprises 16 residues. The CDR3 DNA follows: TGTGCCAGCAGCCGTACGACGGGGAACTCCTACAATGAGCAGTTCTTC. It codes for CASSRTTGNSYNEQFF.

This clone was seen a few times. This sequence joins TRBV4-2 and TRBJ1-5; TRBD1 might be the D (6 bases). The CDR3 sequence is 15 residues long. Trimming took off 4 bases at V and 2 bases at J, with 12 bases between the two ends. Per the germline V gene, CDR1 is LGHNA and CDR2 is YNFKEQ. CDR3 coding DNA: TGTGCCAGCAGCCGAACAGGGTTCGGCAATCAGCCCCAGCATTTT. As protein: CASSRTGFGNQPQHF.

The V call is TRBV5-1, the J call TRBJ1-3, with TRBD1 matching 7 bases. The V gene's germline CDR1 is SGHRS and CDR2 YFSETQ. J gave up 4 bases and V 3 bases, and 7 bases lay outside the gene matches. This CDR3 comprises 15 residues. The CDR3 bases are TGCGCCAGCAGCTCCTCGACAGGGCCGGGAAACACCATATATTTT. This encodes CASSSSTGPGNTIYF.

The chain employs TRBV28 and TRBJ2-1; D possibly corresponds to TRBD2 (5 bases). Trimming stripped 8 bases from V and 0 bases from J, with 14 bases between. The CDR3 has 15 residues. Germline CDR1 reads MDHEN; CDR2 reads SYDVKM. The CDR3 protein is CASVGGPSSYNEQFF. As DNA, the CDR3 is TGTGCCAGCGTAGGAGGACCTAGCTCCTACAATGAGCAGTTCTTC.

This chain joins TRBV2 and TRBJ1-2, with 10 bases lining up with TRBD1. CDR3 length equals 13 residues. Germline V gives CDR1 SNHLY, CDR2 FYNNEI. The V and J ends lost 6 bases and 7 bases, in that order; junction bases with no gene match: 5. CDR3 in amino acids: CASRDGTGVGYTF. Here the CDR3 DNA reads TGTGCCAGCAGGGACGGGACAGGGGTTGGCTACACCTTC.

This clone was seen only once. CDR3 DNA sequence: TGTGCCAGCACCGGACGGGACAGGGGCTACACCTTC. Amino acids: CASTGRDRGYTF. This rearrangement joins TRBV3-1 (or the pseudogene TRBV3-2) to TRBJ1-2, with TRBD1 identical over 8 bases. This CDR3 is built from 12 residues. Trimming removed 7 bases from V and 8 bases from J; junction bases left unmatched: 6. The V gene's germline CDR1 is LGHDT and CDR2 YNNKEL (reference sequence).

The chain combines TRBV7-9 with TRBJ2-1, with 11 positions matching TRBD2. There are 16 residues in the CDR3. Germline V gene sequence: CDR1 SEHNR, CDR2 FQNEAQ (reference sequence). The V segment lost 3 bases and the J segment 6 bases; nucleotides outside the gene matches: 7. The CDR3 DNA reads TGTGCCAGCAGCTTTTTAGCGGGAGGGGAGGGCAATGAGCAGTTCTTC. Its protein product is CASSFLAGGEGNEQFF.

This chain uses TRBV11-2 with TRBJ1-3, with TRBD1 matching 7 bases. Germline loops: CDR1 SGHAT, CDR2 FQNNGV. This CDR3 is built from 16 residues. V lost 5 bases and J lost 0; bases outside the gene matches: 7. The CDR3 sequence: CASSLENRGSGNTIYF. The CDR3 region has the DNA TGTGCCAGCAGCCTGGAAAACAGGGGCTCTGGAAACACCATATATTTT.

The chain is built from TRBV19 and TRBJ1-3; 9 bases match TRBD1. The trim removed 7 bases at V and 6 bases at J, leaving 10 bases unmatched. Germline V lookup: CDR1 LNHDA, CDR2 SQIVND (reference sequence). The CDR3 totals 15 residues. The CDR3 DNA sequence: TGTGCCAGTACTGGACAGGGGTATTATGAAAACACCATATATTTT. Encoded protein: CASTGQGYYENTIYF.

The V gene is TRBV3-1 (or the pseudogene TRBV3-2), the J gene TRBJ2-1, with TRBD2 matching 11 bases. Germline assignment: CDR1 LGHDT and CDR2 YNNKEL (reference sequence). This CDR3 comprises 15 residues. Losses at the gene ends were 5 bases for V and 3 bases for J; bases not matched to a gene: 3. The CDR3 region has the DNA TGTGCCAGCAGCGTAGGGACTAGCGGCTACAATGAGCAGTTCTTC. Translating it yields CASSVGTSGYNEQFF.

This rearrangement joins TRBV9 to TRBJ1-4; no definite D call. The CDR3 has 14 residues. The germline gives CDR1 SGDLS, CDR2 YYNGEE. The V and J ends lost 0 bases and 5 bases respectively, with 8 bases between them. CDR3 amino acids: CASSVGGPNEKLFF. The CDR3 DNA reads TGTGCCAGCAGCGTAGGTGGGCCCAATGAAAAACTGTTTTTT.

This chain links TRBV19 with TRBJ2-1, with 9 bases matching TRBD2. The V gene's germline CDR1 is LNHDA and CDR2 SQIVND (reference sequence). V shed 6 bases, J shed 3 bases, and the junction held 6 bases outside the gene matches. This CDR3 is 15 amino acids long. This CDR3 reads CASSRAGGIYNEQFF. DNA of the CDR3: TGTGCCAGTAGCAGAGCGGGGGGAATCTACAATGAGCAGTTCTTC.

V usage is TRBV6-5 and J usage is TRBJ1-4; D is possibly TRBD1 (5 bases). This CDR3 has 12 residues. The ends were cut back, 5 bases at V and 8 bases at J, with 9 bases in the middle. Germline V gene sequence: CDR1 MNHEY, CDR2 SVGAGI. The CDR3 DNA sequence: TGTGCCAGCAGTCTAAACAGGGAAAAACTGTTTTTT. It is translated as CASSLNREKLFF.

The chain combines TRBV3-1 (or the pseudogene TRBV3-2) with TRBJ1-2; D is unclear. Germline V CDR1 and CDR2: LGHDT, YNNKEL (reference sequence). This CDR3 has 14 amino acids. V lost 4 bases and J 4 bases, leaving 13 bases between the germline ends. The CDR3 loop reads CASSRGAGTYGYTF. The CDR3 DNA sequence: TGTGCCAGCAGCCGGGGAGCAGGAACCTATGGCTACACCTTC.

CDR3 nucleotides: TGTGCCAGCAGCTTAGTAGGGGGTGAAAATGAGCAGTTCTTC. Translated, it gives CASSLVGGENEQFF. V gene TRBV7-2 combines with J gene TRBJ2-1, with D possibly TRBD1 on 6 matching bases. The V end was cut by 1 base, the J end by 7 bases, with 11 bases between. Germline values: CDR1 SGHTA, CDR2 FQGNSA. The CDR3 extends over 14 amino acids.

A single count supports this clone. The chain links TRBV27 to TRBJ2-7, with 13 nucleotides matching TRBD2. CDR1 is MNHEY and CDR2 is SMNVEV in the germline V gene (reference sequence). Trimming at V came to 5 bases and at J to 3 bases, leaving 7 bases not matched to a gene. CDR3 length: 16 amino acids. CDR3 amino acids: CASSPRTSGRLYEQYF. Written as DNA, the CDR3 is TGTGCCAGCAGTCCCCGGACTAGCGGGAGACTCTACGAGCAGTACTTC.

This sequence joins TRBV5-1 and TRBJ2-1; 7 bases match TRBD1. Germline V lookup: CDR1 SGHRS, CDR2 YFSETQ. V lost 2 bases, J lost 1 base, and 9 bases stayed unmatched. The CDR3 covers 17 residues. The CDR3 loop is CASSFSFGDRSYNEQFF. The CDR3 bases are TGCGCCAGCAGCTTCTCCTTTGGGGACAGATCCTACAATGAGCAGTTCTTC.

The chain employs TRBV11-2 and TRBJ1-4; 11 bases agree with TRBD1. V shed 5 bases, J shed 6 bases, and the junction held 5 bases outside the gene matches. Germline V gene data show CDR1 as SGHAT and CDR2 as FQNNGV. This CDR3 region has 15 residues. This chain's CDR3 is CASSTDRGRDEKLFF. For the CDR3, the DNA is TGTGCCAGCAGCACGGACAGGGGGCGGGATGAAAAACTGTTTTTT.

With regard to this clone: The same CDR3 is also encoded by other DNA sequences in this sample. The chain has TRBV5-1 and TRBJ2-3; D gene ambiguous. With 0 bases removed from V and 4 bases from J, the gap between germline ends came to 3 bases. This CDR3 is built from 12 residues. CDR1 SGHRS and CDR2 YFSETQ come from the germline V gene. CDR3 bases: TGCGCCAGCAGCTTGGCCGCAGATACGCAGTATTTT. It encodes CASSLAADTQYF.

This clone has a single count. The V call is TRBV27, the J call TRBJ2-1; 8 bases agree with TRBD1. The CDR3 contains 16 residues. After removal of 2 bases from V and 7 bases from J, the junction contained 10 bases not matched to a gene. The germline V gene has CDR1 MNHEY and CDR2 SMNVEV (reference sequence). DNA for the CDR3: TGTGCCAGCAGTTTAATTTCTACAGGGGGAATTAATGAGCAGTTCTTC. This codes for CASSLISTGGINEQFF.

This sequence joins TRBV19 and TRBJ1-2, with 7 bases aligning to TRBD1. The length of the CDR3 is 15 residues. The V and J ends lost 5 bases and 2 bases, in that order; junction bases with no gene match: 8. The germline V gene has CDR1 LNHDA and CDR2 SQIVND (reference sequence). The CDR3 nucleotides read TGTGCCAGTAGTTTGACAGGGACAGCGAACTATGGCTACACCTTC. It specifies CASSLTGTANYGYTF.

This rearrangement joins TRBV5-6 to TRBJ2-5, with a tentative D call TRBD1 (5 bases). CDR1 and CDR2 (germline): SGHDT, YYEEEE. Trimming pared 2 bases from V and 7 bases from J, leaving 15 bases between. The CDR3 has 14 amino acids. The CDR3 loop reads CASSLGPPQGTQYF. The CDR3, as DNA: TGTGCCAGCAGCTTAGGGCCCCCTCAGGGGACCCAGTACTTC. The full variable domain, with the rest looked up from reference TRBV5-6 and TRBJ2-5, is DAGVTQSPTHLIKTRGQQVTLRCSPKSGHDTVSWYQQALGQGPQFIFQYYEEEERQRGNFPDRFSGHQFPNYSSELNVNALLLGDSALYLCASSLGPPQGTQYFGPGTRLLVL.

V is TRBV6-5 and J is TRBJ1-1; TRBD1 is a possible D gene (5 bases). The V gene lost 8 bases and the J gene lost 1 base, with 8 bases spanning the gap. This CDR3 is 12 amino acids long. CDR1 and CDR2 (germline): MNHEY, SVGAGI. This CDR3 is CASRTGNTEAFF. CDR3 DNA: TGTGCCAGCCGAACAGGGAACACTGAAGCTTTCTTT.

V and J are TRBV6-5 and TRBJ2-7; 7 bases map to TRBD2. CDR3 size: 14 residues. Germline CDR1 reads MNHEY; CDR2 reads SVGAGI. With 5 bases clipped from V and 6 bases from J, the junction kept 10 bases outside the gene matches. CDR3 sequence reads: CASSPEGGRREQYF. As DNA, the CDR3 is TGTGCCAGCAGTCCAGAGGGAGGGCGGCGCGAGCAGTACTTC.

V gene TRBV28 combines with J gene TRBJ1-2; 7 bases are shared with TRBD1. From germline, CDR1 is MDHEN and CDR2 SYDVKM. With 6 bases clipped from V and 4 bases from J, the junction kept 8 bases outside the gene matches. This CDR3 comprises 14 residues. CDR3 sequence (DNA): TGTGCCAGCAGGCTCTCCGCAGGGGGCTATGGCTACACCTTC. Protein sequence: CASRLSAGGYGYTF.

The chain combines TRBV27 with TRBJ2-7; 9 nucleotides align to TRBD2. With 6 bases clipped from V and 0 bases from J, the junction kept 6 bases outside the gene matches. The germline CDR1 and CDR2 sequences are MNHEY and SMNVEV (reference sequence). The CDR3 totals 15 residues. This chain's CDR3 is CASSLERGASYEQYF. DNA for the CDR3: TGTGCCAGCAGCCTGGAGCGGGGGGCCTCCTACGAGCAGTACTTC.